Below are 22 T cell receptor beta chains sequenced from a single sample in a study of post-analysis software for immune sequencing data. General observations from the study: With TRBV5-6, TRBV5-1 and TRBV20-1 included, about five TRBV segments were more frequent in patients than in controls.

Carried by the TCR beta cDNA libraries were unique molecular identifiers. TCRdb re-called the PCR reads with MiXCR, one entry per CDR3 protein. This table has 430,000 or so distinct CDR3 sequences, 30% to 40% appearing once. No antigen has been assigned to these receptors. Input material: blood. These receptors were taken from a girl aged 2-10 years with multiple sclerosis.

This clonotype was observed a handful of times. The V gene is TRBV9, the J gene TRBJ1-6; D not certain. Trimming shortened V by 4 bases and J by 5 bases, and 13 bases separated the two germline ends. The CDR3 loop spans 15 amino acids. Germline V gene sequence: CDR1 SGDLS, CDR2 YYNGEE. CDR3 DNA: TGTGCCAGCAGCCCGCGAAGAACTAATAATTCACCCCTCCACTTT. It is translated as CASSPRRTNNSPLHF.

The chain recombines TRBV18 with TRBJ1-1, with D hard to call. Germline V gene lookup returns CDR1 KGHSH and CDR2 LQKENI. CDR3 length equals 13 residues. The V gene lost 3 bases and the J gene lost 1 base, with 6 bases spanning the gap. CDR3 nucleotide sequence: TGTGCCAGCTCACCTACACAGAACACTGAAGCTTTCTTT. Protein sequence: CASSPTQNTEAFF.

This chain joins TRBV7-3 and TRBJ2-6; tentatively, D is TRBD1 or TRBD2 (6 bases each). The CDR3 contains 17 residues. The V end was cut by 5 bases, the J end by 3 bases, with 17 bases between. Germline V gene lookup returns CDR1 SGHTA and CDR2 FQGTGA. CDR3 in DNA: TGTGCCAGCAGCCCCAACGAGGGGGGCTTTGGGGCCAACGTCCTGACTTTC. Its protein is CASSPNEGGFGANVLTF.

This chain joins TRBV29-1 and TRBJ1-1; D gene ambiguous. V was trimmed by 8 bases and J by 0 bases, leaving 16 bases between them. The CDR3 spans 14 residues. Germline V lookup: CDR1 SQVTM, CDR2 ANQGSEA. In DNA form, the CDR3 reads TGCAGCTCAGTTAGGCGGAGCATGAACACTGAAGCTTTCTTT. As protein: CSSVRRSMNTEAFF. Full variable domain (outside the CDR3, taken from reference TRBV29-1 and TRBJ1-1): SAVISQKPSRDICQRGTSLTIQCQVDSQVTMMFWYRQQPGQSLTLIATANQGSEATYESGFVIDKFPISRPNLTFSTLTVSNMSPEDSSIYLCSSVRRSMNTEAFFGQGTRLTVV.

This chain connects TRBV28 to TRBJ2-1; 11 bases match TRBD2. CDR3 length equals 17 residues. J gave up 6 bases and V 6 bases, and 13 bases lay outside the gene matches. Per germline, CDR1 MDHEN and CDR2 SYDVKM. CDR3 coding DNA: TGTGCCAGCAGCACCCTACTCACTAGCGGGAGAGGCAATGAGCAGTTCTTC. It is translated as CASSTLLTSGRGNEQFF.

The chain employs TRBV18 and TRBJ2-5; perhaps TRBD1 as D (6 bases). Germline V gene lookup returns CDR1 KGHSH and CDR2 LQKENI. The CDR3 is 15 amino acids. V was trimmed by 4 bases and J by 2 bases, leaving 14 bases between them. The CDR3: CASSHHEDSQETQYF. The CDR3 DNA is TGTGCCAGCTCACACCACGAGGACAGTCAAGAGACCCAGTACTTC.

The chain has TRBV18 and TRBJ1-5; D not certain. Trimming pared 4 bases from V and 4 bases from J, leaving 17 bases between. The CDR3 contains 16 residues. Germline lookup yields CDR1 KGHSH and CDR2 LQKENI. The CDR3 loop reads CASSLAYTGVNQPQHF. CDR3 sequence (DNA): TGTGCCAGCTCACTTGCCTATACCGGGGTTAATCAGCCCCAGCATTTT.

This clonotype was seen repeatedly, ten times or more. The CDR3 sequence: CASSPHPLRLENEQFF. The CDR3 DNA follows: TGTGCCAGCAGTCCGCACCCACTAAGACTAGAGAATGAGCAGTTCTTC. The chain joins TRBV12-3 or TRBV12-4 to TRBJ2-1, with D possibly TRBD2 on 6 matching bases. The CDR3 has 16 residues. Trimming cost V 5 bases and J 7 bases, with 21 bases left between them.

This sequence joins TRBV18 and TRBJ2-7; 9 nucleotides agree with TRBD1. The V and J ends lost 6 bases and 5 bases, in that order; junction bases with no gene match: 14. Germline CDR1 reads KGHSH; CDR2 reads LQKENI. The CDR3 consists of 16 residues. The DNA for the CDR3 is TGTGCCAGCTCGTCCTTTCCACAGGGGGCGAAGAACGAGCAGTACTTC. Protein: CASSSFPQGAKNEQYF.

This chain links TRBV25-1 with TRBJ2-7; 10 bases are shared with TRBD1. The germline V gene has CDR1 MGHDK and CDR2 SYGVNS. CDR3 length equals 16 residues. Trimming took 0 bases from V and 2 from J; bases not matched to a gene: 4. The DNA for the CDR3 is TGTGCCAGCAGTGAATATAGACAGGGGGCGGCCTACGAGCAGTACTTC. This codes for CASSEYRQGAAYEQYF.

The rearrangement joins TRBV7-8 to TRBJ2-7, with TRBD1 identical over 9 bases. With 5 bases clipped from V and 0 bases from J, the junction kept 5 bases outside the gene matches. This CDR3 region has 15 residues. Looked up from germline, CDR1 is SGHVS and CDR2 is FQNEAQ. The CDR3 region has the DNA TGTGCCAGCAGCCCGCGGACAGGGGACTCCTACGAGCAGTACTTC. This translates into CASSPRTGDSYEQYF.

The rearrangement joins TRBV6-6 to TRBJ1-2, with 9 bases that match TRBD1. J gave up 7 bases and V 3 bases, and 6 bases lay outside the gene matches. The CDR3 sequence is 14 residues long. Germline lookup yields CDR1 MNHNY and CDR2 SVGAGI (reference sequence). The CDR3 DNA is TGTGCCAGCAGTTATCGGACAGGGGAGGGTGGCTACACCTTC. This encodes CASSYRTGEGGYTF.

The rearrangement uses TRBV29-1 and TRBJ2-7; TRBD1 aligns across 9 bases. The J segment lost 2 bases and the V segment lost 7 bases, leaving 6 bases of the junction unmatched. The germline gives CDR1 SQVTM, CDR2 ANQGSEA. This CDR3 has 13 residues. CDR3 region: CSGRGQGPYEQYF. CDR3 DNA sequence: TGCAGCGGACGAGGACAGGGGCCCTACGAGCAGTACTTC.

The rearrangement links TRBV29-1 to TRBJ1-2; TRBD1 aligns across 8 bases. The trim removed 5 bases at V and 8 bases at J, leaving 10 bases unmatched. The CDR3 runs to 13 residues. Per the germline V gene, CDR1 is SQVTM and CDR2 is ANQGSEA. The CDR3 region is CSVTGTGGLGYTF. In nucleotides, the CDR3 is TGCAGCGTTACCGGGACAGGTGGGCTGGGCTACACCTTC.

As to this clonotype: One end of the junction fails to match germline, which may point to a read error. The rearrangement uses TRBV12-3 or TRBV12-4 and TRBJ2-7, with TRBD1 identical over 9 bases. The CDR3 length is 14 residues. The CDR3 sequence is CTSSLGTGTVEQYF. Written as DNA, the CDR3 is TGTACCAGCAGTTTGGGGACAGGGACAGTTGAGCAGTACTTC.

This rearrangement joins TRBV4-1 to TRBJ1-1; the match to TRBD1 covers 10 bases. This CDR3 is 17 amino acids long. Losses at the gene ends were 4 bases for V and 4 bases for J; bases not matched to a gene: 12. CDR1 and CDR2 (germline): MGHRA, YSYEKL. Here the CDR3 reads CASSLPGQGRRVTEAFF. CDR3 DNA sequence: TGCGCCAGCAGCCTCCCGGGACAGGGGAGGCGCGTCACTGAAGCTTTCTTT.

A few counts support this clonotype. V is TRBV20-1 and J is TRBJ1-5; D not certain. Looked up from germline, CDR1 is DFQATT and CDR2 is SNEGSKA (reference sequence). V lost 2 bases to trimming and J lost 0 bases, with 8 bases between them. The CDR3 spans 14 residues. The CDR3 DNA is TGCAGTGCTAGACAACCTAATAGCAATCAGCCCCAGCATTTT. This translates into CSARQPNSNQPQHF.

The chain carries TRBV25-1 and TRBJ2-3, with TRBD2 matching over 7 bases. J was trimmed by 0 bases and V by 4 bases; bases with no gene match: 10. CDR1 and CDR2 from the germline V gene are MGHDK and SYGVNS. There are 17 residues in the CDR3. The CDR3 bases are TGTGCCAGCAGTGCGAATCTAGCGGCCTTAAGCACAGATACGCAGTATTTT. Encoded protein: CASSANLAALSTDTQYF.

The V call is TRBV7-9, the J call TRBJ2-1; a weak D match, TRBD2 (5 bases). The V gene's germline CDR1 is SEHNR and CDR2 FQNEAQ (reference sequence). The CDR3 is 13 amino acids. V lost 6 bases and J lost 7, with 13 bases in between. The CDR3 here is CASRSSPLNEQFF. DNA of the CDR3: TGTGCCAGCAGGTCTAGCCCTTTGAATGAGCAGTTCTTC.

The gene calls are TRBV7-3 and TRBJ1-1; no definite D call. The germline gives CDR1 SGHTA, CDR2 FQGTGA. The CDR3 covers 13 residues. V was clipped by 5 bases and J by 3 bases, with 10 bases between them. Here the CDR3 DNA reads TGTGCCAGCAGCCAACACCCCGACACTGAAGCTTTCTTT. It yields the protein CASSQHPDTEAFF. The entire variable domain, with the rest obtained from reference TRBV7-3 and TRBJ1-1, is as follows: GAGVSQTPSNKVTEKGKYVELRCDPISGHTALYWYRQSLGQGPEFLIYFQGTGAADDSGLPNDRFFAVRPEGSVSTLKIQRTERGDSAVYLCASSQHPDTEAFFGQGTRLTVV.

This clonotype turned up a few times. This sequence joins TRBV5-1 and TRBJ2-3, with D perhaps being TRBD1 or TRBD2 (7 bases each). This CDR3 contains 15 residues. The germline V gene has CDR1 SGHRS and CDR2 YFSETQ. V lost 2 bases and J 4 bases, leaving 14 bases between the germline ends. The CDR3 protein is CASSLDRAGADTQYF. The CDR3 DNA reads as TGCGCCAGCAGCTTAGACAGGGCGGGGGCAGATACGCAGTATTTT.

This clonotype was detected only a few times. The CDR3 coding sequence is TGTGCCAGCAGTTACAAGGCGGGGGCGCCTACCGGGGAGCAGTTCTTC. This gives the protein CASSYKAGAPTGEQFF. The chain carries TRBV6-5 and TRBJ2-1; TRBD2 is a possible D gene (7 bases). In germline, CDR1 is MNHEY, CDR2 SVGAGI. The germline V and J ends were trimmed by 2 bases and 10 bases, with 21 bases remaining between them. There are 16 residues in the CDR3.